Listed here are 7 T cell receptor beta chains from one sample, sequenced in a study of T cell responses to AZD1222 COVID-19 vaccine. Clones were sequenced by immunoSEQ multiplex PCR, and TCRdb holds only the in-frame ones, with some missing. The sample lists fewer than 150,000 clones, 88% occurring once. Sample: peripheral blood, taken 28 days after the second AZD1222 dose. The receptors shown here come from an adult who received the AZD1222 COVID-19 vaccine.

This chain connects TRBV27 to TRBJ1-1, with D possibly being TRBD1 (6 bases). Trimming took off 1 base at V and 0 bases at J, with 18 bases between the two ends. There are 18 residues in the CDR3. CDR1 is MNHEY and CDR2 is SMNVEV in the germline V gene (reference sequence). CDR3 DNA: TGTGCCAGCAGTTTATTCGGTAGGGGTAACAGGGTGAACACTGAAGCTTTCTTT. It translates to CASSLFGRGNRVNTEAFF.

The rearrangement joins TRBV7-2 to TRBJ1-5; 10 bases match TRBD1. Germline assignment: CDR1 SGHTA and CDR2 FQGNSA. The CDR3 sequence is 15 residues long. V shed 3 bases and J 8 bases; nucleotides not matched to a gene: 7. The CDR3 DNA reads as TGTGCCAGCAGCTTTTGGACAGGGGGGGAAAAGCCCCAGCATTTT. Protein product: CASSFWTGGEKPQHF. The full variable domain, with the rest looked up from reference TRBV7-2 and TRBJ1-5, is GAGVSQSPSNKVTEKGKDVELRCDPISGHTALYWYRQSLGQGLEFLIYFQGNSAPDKSGLPSDRFSAERTGGSVSTLTIQRTQQEDSAVYLCASSFWTGGEKPQHFGDGTRLSIL.

This rearrangement joins TRBV27 to TRBJ2-7; 12 bases line up with TRBD2. The V gene end was trimmed by 4 bases and the J gene end by 3 bases; junction bases not matched to a gene: 1. This CDR3 has 14 residues. The germline gives CDR1 MNHEY, CDR2 SMNVEV (reference sequence). This chain's CDR3 is CASSSGLAGYEQYF. In nucleotides, the CDR3 is TGTGCCAGCAGTTCGGGACTAGCGGGCTACGAGCAGTACTTC.

V and J are TRBV7-3 and TRBJ2-1; perhaps D is TRBD1 or TRBD2 (5 bases each). Trimming left V 4 bases short and J 2 bases short, with 12 bases between. The CDR3 totals 15 residues. CDR1 and CDR2 from the germline V gene are SGHTA and FQGTGA. In nucleotides, the CDR3 is TGTGCCAGCAGCTCGGGACGGGAAACCTACAATGAGCAGTTCTTC. It is translated as CASSSGRETYNEQFF.

This clone appeared a few times. This sequence joins TRBV14 and TRBJ2-7; a weak D match, TRBD2 (6 bases). Germline V gene data show CDR1 as SGHDN and CDR2 as FVKESK. V was trimmed by 1 base and J by 4 bases, leaving 17 bases between them. This CDR3 region has 16 residues. CDR3 loop: CASSQGSRELGYEQYF. CDR3 DNA: TGTGCCAGCAGCCAAGGAAGTCGGGAGTTAGGGTACGAGCAGTACTTC.

The gene calls are TRBV6-2 or TRBV6-3 and TRBJ2-6; no reliable D call. V lost 2 bases and J lost 0, with 2 bases in between. The V gene's germline CDR1 is MNHEY and CDR2 SVGEGT. The CDR3 loop spans 14 amino acids. CDR3 nucleotides: TGTGCCAGCAGTTACAACTCTGGGGCCAACGTCCTGACTTTC. This gives the protein CASSYNSGANVLTF.

This chain uses TRBV18 with TRBJ1-5; a weak D match, TRBD1 (5 bases). The ends were cut back, 4 bases at V and 2 bases at J, with 15 bases in the middle. This CDR3 has 16 residues. Germline V lookup: CDR1 KGHSH, CDR2 LQKENI. CDR3 nucleotides: TGTGCCAGCTCACTTACAGCAGGGATGGGCAATCAGCCCCAGCATTTT. Protein sequence: CASSLTAGMGNQPQHF.